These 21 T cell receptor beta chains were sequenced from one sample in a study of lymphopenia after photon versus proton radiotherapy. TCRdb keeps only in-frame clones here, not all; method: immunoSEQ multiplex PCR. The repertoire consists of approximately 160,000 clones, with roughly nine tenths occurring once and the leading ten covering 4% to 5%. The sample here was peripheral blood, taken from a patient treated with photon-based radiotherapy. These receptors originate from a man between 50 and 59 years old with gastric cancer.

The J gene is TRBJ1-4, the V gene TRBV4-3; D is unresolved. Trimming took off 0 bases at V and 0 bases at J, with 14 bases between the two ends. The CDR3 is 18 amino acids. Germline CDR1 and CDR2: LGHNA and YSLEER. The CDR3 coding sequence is TGCGCCAGCAGCCAAGATAGGGTTAGGGCAGCAACTAATGAAAAACTGTTTTTT. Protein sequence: CASSQDRVRAATNEKLFF.

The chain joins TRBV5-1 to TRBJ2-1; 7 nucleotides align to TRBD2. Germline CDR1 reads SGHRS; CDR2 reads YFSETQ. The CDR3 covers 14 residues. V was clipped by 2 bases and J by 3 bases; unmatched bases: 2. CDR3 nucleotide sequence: TGCGCCAGCAGCTTTACTAGCGACTACAATGAGCAGTTCTTC. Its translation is CASSFTSDYNEQFF.

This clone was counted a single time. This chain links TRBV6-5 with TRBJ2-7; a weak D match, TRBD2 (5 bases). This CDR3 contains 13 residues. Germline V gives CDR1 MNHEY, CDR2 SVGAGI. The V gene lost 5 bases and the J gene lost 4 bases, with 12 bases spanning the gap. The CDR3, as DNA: TGTGCCAGCAGTGGACCACTAGGATACGAGCAGTACTTC. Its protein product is CASSGPLGYEQYF.

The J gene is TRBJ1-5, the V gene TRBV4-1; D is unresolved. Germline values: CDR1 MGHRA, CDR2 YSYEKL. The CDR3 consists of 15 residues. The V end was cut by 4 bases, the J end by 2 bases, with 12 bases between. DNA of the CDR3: TGCGCCAGCAGCCCCGAACCGCGGGGCAATCAGCCCCAGCATTTT. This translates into CASSPEPRGNQPQHF.

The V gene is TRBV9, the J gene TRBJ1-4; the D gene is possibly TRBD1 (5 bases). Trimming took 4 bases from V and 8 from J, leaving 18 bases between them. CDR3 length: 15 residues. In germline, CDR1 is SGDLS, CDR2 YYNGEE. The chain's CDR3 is CASSPRWEGQEKLFF. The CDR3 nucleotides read TGTGCCAGCAGCCCCCGGTGGGAGGGGCAAGAAAAACTGTTTTTT. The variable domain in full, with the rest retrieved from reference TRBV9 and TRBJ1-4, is DSGVTQTPKHLITATGQRVTLRCSPRSGDLSVYWYQQSLDQGLQFLIQYYNGEERAKGNILERFSAQQFPDLHSELNLSSLELGDSALYFCASSPRWEGQEKLFFGSGTQLSVL.

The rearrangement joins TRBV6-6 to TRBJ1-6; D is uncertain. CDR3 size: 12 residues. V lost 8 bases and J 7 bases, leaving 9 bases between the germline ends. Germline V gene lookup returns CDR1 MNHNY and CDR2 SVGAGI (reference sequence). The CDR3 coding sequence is TGTGCCAGCTCCATCGGGAATTCACCCCTCCACTTT. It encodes CASSIGNSPLHF.

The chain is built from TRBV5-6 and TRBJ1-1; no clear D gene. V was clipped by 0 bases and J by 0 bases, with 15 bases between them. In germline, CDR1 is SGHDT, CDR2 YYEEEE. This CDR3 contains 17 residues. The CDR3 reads CASSLDRAGKMNTEAFF. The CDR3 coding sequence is TGTGCCAGCAGCTTGGATCGGGCAGGAAAAATGAACACTGAAGCTTTCTTT.

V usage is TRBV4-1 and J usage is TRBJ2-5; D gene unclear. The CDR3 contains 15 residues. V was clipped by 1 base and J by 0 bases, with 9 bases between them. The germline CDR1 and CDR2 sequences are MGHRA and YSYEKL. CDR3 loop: CASSQGGRYQETQYF. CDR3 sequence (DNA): TGCGCCAGCAGCCAAGGAGGACGGTACCAAGAGACCCAGTACTTC.

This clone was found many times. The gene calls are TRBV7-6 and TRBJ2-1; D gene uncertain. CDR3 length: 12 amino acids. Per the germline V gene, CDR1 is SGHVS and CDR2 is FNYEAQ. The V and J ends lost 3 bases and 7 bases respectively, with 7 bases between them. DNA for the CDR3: TGTGCCAGCAGCTTGACTGCAAATGAGCAGTTCTTC. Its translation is CASSLTANEQFF.

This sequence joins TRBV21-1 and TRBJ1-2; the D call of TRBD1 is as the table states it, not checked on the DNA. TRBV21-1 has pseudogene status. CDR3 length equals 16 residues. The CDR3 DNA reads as TGTGCCAGCAGCAAAGCAGGCAGGGGGCGCGGGAATGGCTACACCTTC. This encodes CASSKAGRGRGNGYTF.

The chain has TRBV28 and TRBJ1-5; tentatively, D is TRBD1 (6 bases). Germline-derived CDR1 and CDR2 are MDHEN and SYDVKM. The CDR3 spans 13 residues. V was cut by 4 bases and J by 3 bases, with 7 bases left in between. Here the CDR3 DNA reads TGTGCCAGCAGTTGGGACACCAATCAGCCCCAGCATTTT. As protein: CASSWDTNQPQHF. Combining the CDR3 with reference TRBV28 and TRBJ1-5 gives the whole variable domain DVKVTQSSRYLVKRTGEKVFLECVQDMDHENMFWYRQDPGLGLRLIYFSYDVKMKEKGDIPEGYSVSREKKERFSLILESASTNQTSMYLCASSWDTNQPQHFGDGTRLSIL.

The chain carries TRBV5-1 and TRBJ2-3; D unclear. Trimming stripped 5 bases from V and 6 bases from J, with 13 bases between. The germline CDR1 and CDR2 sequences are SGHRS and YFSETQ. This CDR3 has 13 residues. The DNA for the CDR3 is TGCGCCAGCAGGGCTAACCTGGAGGATACGCAGTATTTT. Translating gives CASRANLEDTQYF. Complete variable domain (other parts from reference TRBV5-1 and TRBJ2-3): KAGVTQTPRYLIKTRGQQVTLSCSPISGHRSVSWYQQTPGQGLQFLFEYFSETQRNKGNFPGRFSGRQFSNSRSEMNVSTLELGDSALYLCASRANLEDTQYFGPGTRLTVL.

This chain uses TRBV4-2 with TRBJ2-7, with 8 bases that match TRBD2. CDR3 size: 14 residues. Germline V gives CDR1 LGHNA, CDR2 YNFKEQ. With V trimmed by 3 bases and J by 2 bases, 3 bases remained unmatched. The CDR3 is CASSQSGSTYEQYF. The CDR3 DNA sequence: TGTGCCAGCAGCCAGAGCGGGAGCACCTACGAGCAGTACTTC.

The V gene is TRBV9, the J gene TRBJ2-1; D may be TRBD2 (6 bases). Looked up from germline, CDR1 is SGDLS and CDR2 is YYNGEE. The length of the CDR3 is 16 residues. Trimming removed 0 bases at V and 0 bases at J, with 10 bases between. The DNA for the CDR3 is TGTGCCAGCAGCGTAGCCTCAGCGGGCTCCTACAATGAGCAGTTCTTC. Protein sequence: CASSVASAGSYNEQFF.

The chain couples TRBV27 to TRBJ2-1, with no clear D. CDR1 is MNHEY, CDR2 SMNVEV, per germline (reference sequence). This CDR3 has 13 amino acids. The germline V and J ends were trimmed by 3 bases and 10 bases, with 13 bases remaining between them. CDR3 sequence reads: CASSLADIGEQFF. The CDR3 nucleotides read TGTGCCAGCAGTTTGGCTGATATCGGCGAGCAGTTCTTC.

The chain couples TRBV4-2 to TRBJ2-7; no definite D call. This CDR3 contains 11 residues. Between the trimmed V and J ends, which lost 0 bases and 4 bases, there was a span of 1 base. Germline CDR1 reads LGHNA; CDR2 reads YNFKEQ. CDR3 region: CASSQDYEQYF. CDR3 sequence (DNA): TGTGCCAGCAGCCAAGATTACGAGCAGTACTTC.

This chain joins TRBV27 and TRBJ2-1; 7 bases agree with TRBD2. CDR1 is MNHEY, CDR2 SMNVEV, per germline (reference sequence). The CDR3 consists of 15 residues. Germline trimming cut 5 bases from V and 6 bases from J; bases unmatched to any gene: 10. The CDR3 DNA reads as TGTGCCAGCAGTAACGGGCTAGCGGTCACCAATGAGCAGTTCTTC. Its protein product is CASSNGLAVTNEQFF.

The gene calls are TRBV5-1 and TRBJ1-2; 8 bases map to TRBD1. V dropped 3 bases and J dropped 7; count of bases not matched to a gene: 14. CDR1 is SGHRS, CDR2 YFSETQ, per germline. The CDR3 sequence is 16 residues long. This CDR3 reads CASSWSNKDRVGGYTF. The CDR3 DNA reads TGCGCCAGCAGCTGGTCCAACAAGGACAGGGTAGGTGGCTACACCTTC.

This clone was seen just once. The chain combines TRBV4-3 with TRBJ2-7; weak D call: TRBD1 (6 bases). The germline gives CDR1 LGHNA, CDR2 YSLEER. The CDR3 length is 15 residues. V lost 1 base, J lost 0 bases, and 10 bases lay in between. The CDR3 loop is CASSQVGQSSYEQYF. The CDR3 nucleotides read TGCGCCAGCAGCCAAGTTGGACAGAGCTCCTACGAGCAGTACTTC.

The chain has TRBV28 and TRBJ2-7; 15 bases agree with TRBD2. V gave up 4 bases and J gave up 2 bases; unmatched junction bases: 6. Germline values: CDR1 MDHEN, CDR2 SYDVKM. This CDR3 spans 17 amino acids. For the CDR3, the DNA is TGTGCCAGCAGTTCGGGACTAGCGGGAGGTAGAACCTACGAGCAGTACTTC. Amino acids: CASSSGLAGGRTYEQYF.

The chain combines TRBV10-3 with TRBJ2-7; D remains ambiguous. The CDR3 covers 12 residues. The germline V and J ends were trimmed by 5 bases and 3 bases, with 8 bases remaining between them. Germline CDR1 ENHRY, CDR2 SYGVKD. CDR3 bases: TGTGCCATCAGTTTCGATAGCTACGAGCAGTACTTC. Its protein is CAISFDSYEQYF.